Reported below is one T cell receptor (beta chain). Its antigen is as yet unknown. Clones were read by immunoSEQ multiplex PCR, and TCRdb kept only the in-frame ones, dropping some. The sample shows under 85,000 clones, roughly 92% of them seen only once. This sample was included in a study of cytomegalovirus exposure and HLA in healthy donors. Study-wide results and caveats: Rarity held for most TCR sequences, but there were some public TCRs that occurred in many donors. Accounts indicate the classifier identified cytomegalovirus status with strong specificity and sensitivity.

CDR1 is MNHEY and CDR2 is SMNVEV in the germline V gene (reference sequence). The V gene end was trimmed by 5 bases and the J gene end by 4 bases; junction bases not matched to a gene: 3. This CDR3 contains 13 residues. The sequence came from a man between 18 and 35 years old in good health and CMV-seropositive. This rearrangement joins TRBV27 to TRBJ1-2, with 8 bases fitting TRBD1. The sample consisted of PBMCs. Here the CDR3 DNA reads TGTGCCAGCAGTCCGGGACAGGCCTATGGCTACACCTTC. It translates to CASSPGQAYGYTF.